The sequence of this TCR beta chain was determined in a study of blood T cell repertoires in COVID-19. Germline V gene lookup returns CDR1 LGHDT and CDR2 YNNKEL (reference sequence). V lost 1 base and J 0 bases, leaving 7 bases between the germline ends. The CDR3 is 15 amino acids. Produced via immunoSEQ multiplex PCR; TCRdb's table is partial and in-frame only. The table has about 80,000 clones, approximately 89% seen once. The chain has TRBV3-1 (or the pseudogene TRBV3-2) and TRBJ1-3; D remains unclear. The clonotype comes from a woman older than 75 with acute or convalescent COVID-19. Material: peripheral blood. Here the CDR3 reads CASSQARSSGNTIYF. CDR3 in DNA: TGTGCCAGCAGCCAAGCTCGGAGCTCTGGAAACACCATATATTTT.